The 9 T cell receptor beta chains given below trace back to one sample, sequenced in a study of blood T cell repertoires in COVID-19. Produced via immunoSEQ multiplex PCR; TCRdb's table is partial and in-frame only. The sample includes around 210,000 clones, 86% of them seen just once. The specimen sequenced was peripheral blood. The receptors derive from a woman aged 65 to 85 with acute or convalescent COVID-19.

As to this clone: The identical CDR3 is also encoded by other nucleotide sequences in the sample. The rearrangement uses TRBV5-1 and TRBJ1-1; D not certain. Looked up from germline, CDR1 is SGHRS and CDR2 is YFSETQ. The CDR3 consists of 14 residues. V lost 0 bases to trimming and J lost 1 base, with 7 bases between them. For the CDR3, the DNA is TGCGCCAGCAGCTTGGCGGGAGCGAACACTGAAGCTTTCTTT. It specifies CASSLAGANTEAFF.

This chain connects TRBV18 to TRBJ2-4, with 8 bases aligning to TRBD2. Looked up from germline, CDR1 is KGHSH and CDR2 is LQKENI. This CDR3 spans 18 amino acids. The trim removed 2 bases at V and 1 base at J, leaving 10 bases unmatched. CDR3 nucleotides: TGTGCCAGCTCACCAGGGGTGCGGGGGGCCTCTGCCAAAAACATTCAGTACTTC. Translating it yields CASSPGVRGASAKNIQYF.

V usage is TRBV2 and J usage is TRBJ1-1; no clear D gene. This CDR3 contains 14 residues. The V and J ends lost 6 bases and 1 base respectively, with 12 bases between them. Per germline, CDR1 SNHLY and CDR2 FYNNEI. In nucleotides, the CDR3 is TGTGCCAGCAGAATCCCGACACCGAACACTGAAGCTTTCTTT. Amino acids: CASRIPTPNTEAFF.

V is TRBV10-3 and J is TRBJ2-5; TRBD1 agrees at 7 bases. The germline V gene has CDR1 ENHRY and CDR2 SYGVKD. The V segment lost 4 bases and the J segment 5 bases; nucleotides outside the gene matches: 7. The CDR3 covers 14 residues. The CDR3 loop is CAISGYRGEETQYF. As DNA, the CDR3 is TGTGCCATCAGTGGGTACAGGGGAGAGGAGACCCAGTACTTC.

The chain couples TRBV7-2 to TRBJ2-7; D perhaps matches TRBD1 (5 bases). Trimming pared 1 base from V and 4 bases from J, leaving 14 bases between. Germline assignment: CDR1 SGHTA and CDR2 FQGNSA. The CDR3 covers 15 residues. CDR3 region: CASSLVGQVVYEQYF. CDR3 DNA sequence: TGTGCCAGCAGCTTAGTGGGGCAGGTGGTATACGAGCAGTACTTC. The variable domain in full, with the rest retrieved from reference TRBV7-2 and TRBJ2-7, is GAGVSQSPSNKVTEKGKDVELRCDPISGHTALYWYRQSLGQGLEFLIYFQGNSAPDKSGLPSDRFSAERTGGSVSTLTIQRTQQEDSAVYLCASSLVGQVVYEQYFGPGTRLTVT.

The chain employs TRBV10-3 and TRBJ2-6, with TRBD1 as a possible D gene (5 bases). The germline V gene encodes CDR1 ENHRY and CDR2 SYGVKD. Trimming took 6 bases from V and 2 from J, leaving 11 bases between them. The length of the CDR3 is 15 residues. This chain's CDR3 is CAISGHLPGANVLTF. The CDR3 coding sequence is TGTGCCATCAGCGGACACCTTCCTGGGGCCAACGTCCTGACTTTC.

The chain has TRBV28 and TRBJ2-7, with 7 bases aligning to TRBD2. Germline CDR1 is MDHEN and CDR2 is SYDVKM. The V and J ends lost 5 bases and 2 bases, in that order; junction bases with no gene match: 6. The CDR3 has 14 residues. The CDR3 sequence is CASSLTSATYEQYF. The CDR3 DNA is TGTGCCAGCAGTCTAACTAGCGCAACCTACGAGCAGTACTTC.

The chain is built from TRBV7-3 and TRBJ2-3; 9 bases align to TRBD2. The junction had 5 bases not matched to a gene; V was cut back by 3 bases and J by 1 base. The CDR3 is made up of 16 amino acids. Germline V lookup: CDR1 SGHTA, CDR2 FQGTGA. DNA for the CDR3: TGTGCCAGCAGCTTGGCGGGAGGGGGAGGCACAGATACGCAGTATTTT. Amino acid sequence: CASSLAGGGGTDTQYF.

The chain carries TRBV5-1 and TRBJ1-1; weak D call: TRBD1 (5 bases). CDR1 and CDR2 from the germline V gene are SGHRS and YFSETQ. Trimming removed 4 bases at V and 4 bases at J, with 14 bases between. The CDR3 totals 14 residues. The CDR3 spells CASSSSGSGTEAFF. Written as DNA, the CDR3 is TGCGCCAGCAGCAGCTCAGGGTCGGGCACTGAAGCTTTCTTT.